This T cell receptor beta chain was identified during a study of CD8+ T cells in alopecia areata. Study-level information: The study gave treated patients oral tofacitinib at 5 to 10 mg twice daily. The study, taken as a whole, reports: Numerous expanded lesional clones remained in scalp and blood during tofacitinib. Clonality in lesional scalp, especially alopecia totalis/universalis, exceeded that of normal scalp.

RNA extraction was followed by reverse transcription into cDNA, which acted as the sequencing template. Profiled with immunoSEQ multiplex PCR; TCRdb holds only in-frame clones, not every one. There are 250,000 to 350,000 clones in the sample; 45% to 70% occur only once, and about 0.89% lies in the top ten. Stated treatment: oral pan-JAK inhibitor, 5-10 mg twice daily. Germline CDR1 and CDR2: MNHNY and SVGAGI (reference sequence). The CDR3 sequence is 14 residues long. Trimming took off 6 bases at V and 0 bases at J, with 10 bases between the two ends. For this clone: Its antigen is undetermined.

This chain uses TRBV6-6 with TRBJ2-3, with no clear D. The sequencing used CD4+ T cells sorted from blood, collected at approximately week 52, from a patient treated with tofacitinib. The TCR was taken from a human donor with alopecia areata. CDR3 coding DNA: TGTGCCAGCAGAGTTACCAGCAGCACAGATACGCAGTATTTT. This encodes CASRVTSSTDTQYF.